These 22 T cell receptor beta chains were sequenced from one sample in a study of human thymus T cells. Here immunoSEQ multiplex PCR was the method, and the copy in TCRdb shows in-frame clones only, minus some. The sample yields some 120,000 clones, around 96% seen once. Corrective heart surgery yielded resections, and these provided the thymus tissue. The sequencing input was thymus tissue. Source of these receptors: a boy younger than two with a congenital heart defect but otherwise immunologically healthy.

This sequence joins TRBV5-1 and TRBJ1-1, with TRBD1 identical over 8 bases. This CDR3 is built from 16 residues. Germline V gene lookup returns CDR1 SGHRS and CDR2 YFSETQ. Trimming took 0 bases from V and 11 from J; bases not matched to a gene: 15. The chain's CDR3 is CASSLASDREFGKAFF. Here the CDR3 DNA reads TGCGCCAGCAGCTTGGCCTCGGACAGGGAATTCGGCAAGGCTTTCTTT.

This chain joins TRBV18 and TRBJ1-1; the D is unclear. V lost 6 bases and J lost 6, with 17 bases in between. The CDR3 spans 14 residues. Per germline, CDR1 KGHSH and CDR2 LQKENI. CDR3 sequence reads: CASSSQRAHSEAFF. The CDR3 DNA follows: TGTGCCAGCTCGTCCCAGAGGGCTCACTCTGAAGCTTTCTTT.

The rearrangement uses TRBV5-1 and TRBJ2-7, with TRBD2 identical over 14 bases. Per germline, CDR1 SGHRS and CDR2 YFSETQ. The V gene end was trimmed by 2 bases and the J gene end by 6 bases; junction bases not matched to a gene: 4. This CDR3 is built from 15 residues. The CDR3 DNA sequence: TGCGCCAGCAGCTTAGGGACTAGCGGGGGTTGCGAGCAGTACTTC. Its protein is CASSLGTSGGCEQYF.

The gene calls are TRBV5-1 and TRBJ2-7, with 11 nucleotides matching TRBD1. The CDR3 runs 20 residues. Germline CDR1 SGHRS, CDR2 YFSETQ. V gave up 0 bases and J gave up 0 bases; unmatched junction bases: 14. CDR3 coding DNA: TGCGCCAGCAGCTTGGCGGCTGAGGACAGGGGGCCCAGGAGCTCCTACGAGCAGTACTTC. It specifies CASSLAAEDRGPRSSYEQYF.

This chain links TRBV7-2 with TRBJ2-4; 9 bases map to TRBD1. Germline trimming cut 2 bases from V and 2 bases from J; bases unmatched to any gene: 7. Germline CDR1 is SGHTA and CDR2 is FQGNSA. This CDR3 region has 17 residues. This CDR3 reads CASSLSEGTGTKNIQYF. The CDR3 bases are TGTGCCAGCAGCTTATCGGAGGGGACAGGGACCAAAAACATTCAGTACTTC.

V usage is TRBV6-1 and J usage is TRBJ2-4; possible D gene TRBD2, 6 bases. Germline V CDR1 and CDR2: MNHNS, SASEGT. Trimming cost V 4 bases and J 8 bases, with 9 bases left between them. This CDR3 has 12 amino acids. The CDR3, as DNA: TGTGCCAGCAGTGCCCGGAGGGACATTCAGTACTTC. This encodes CASSARRDIQYF.

The chain uses TRBV19 and TRBJ1-5; D perhaps matches TRBD1 (5 bases). V was shortened by 9 bases and J by 6 bases, with 24 bases between the two germline ends. Germline loops: CDR1 LNHDA, CDR2 SQIVND (reference sequence). The CDR3 is 16 residues long. CDR3 loop: CASQYRGGELGQPQHF. CDR3 bases: TGTGCCAGCCAGTATAGGGGAGGGGAGCTTGGTCAGCCCCAGCATTTT.

The rearrangement links TRBV2 to TRBJ2-7; D gene uncertain. This CDR3 is 13 amino acids long. The V end lost 2 bases, the J end lost 3 bases, and 8 bases lay between the germline ends. In germline, CDR1 is SNHLY, CDR2 FYNNEI. CDR3 in amino acids: CASSESNDYEQYF. The CDR3 DNA is TGTGCCAGCAGTGAATCGAACGACTACGAGCAGTACTTC.

J is TRBJ2-1 and V is TRBV7-2; possibly TRBD2 for D (6 bases). This CDR3 has 12 amino acids. V lost 11 bases and J lost 15, with 23 bases in between. Germline V gives CDR1 SGHTA, CDR2 FQGNSA. This CDR3 is CAGTSGTQGRFF. CDR3 nucleotides: TGTGCCGGCACCTCGGGGACTCAGGGCCGGTTCTTC.

The V call is TRBV20-1, the J call TRBJ2-5; no reliable D call. CDR1 and CDR2 (germline): DFQATT, SNEGSKA (reference sequence). The CDR3 sequence is 11 residues long. The DNA of the CDR3 is TGCACCCCAAGTCCGGAAGAGACCCAGTACTTC. It encodes CTPSPEETQYF.

As for this clone: The junction differs from germline at one of its ends, possibly a read error. The V gene is TRBV5-1, the J gene TRBJ1-2; 7 bases match TRBD1. This CDR3 has 15 residues. CDR1 is SGHRS, CDR2 YFSETQ, per germline. In DNA, the CDR3 is TGCGCCAGCACCTGGGACAGTAGTTTCTCCTATGACTACACCTTC. It translates to CASTWDSSFSYDYTF.

V usage is TRBV9 and J usage is TRBJ1-2, with 10 bases that match TRBD1. Trimming removed 0 bases from V and 4 bases from J; junction bases left unmatched: 0. The CDR3 consists of 14 residues. Germline assignment: CDR1 SGDLS and CDR2 YYNGEE. The CDR3 nucleotides are TGTGCCAGCAGCGTAGGGACAGGGGGCTATGGCTACACCTTC. It is translated as CASSVGTGGYGYTF.

The V gene is TRBV15, the J gene TRBJ1-2; D not certain. This CDR3 contains 12 residues. With 8 bases removed from V and 7 bases from J, the gap between germline ends came to 14 bases. Germline V gene lookup returns CDR1 LNHNV and CDR2 YYDKDF (reference sequence). CDR3 region: CATLTGSSGYTF. CDR3 coding DNA: TGTGCCACCCTCACGGGCTCCTCTGGCTACACCTTC.

V usage is TRBV27 and J usage is TRBJ2-1; no definite D call. Germline-derived CDR1 and CDR2 are MNHEY and SMNVEV (reference sequence). The V end lost 2 bases, the J end lost 1 base, and 9 bases lay between the germline ends. The length of the CDR3 is 15 residues. The CDR3 spells CASSLRSVSYNEQFF. CDR3 bases: TGTGCCAGCAGTTTAAGGTCAGTATCCTACAATGAGCAGTTCTTC.

This clone occurred once. V and J are TRBV11-1 and TRBJ1-5; D remains unclear. Germline V gene sequence: CDR1 SGHAT, CDR2 FQDESV (reference sequence). CDR3 length equals 13 residues. The V gene lost 8 bases and the J gene lost 6 bases, with 14 bases spanning the gap. CDR3 amino acids: CASHSSRPQPQHF. The CDR3 coding sequence is TGTGCCAGCCACTCCTCTCGGCCTCAGCCCCAGCATTTT.

This chain links TRBV7-9 with TRBJ2-4; D is ambiguous. The CDR3 is made up of 14 amino acids. The V and J ends lost 1 base and 6 bases respectively, with 10 bases between them. Germline CDR1 and CDR2: SEHNR and FQNEAQ (reference sequence). The CDR3 loop is CASSLESTGNIQYF. Here the CDR3 DNA reads TGTGCCAGCAGCTTAGAGTCTACGGGAAACATTCAGTACTTC.

The chain is built from TRBV5-6 and TRBJ1-2; a weak D match, TRBD1 (5 bases). Trimming pared 4 bases from V and 7 bases from J, leaving 23 bases between. CDR1 is SGHDT, CDR2 YYEEEE, per germline. The CDR3 is 16 amino acids. The CDR3 region is CASSTIGGRVRPGYTF. The CDR3 DNA is TGTGCCAGCAGCACGATTGGGGGACGGGTCCGACCTGGCTACACCTTC.

The chain is built from TRBV5-1 and TRBJ1-5, with a weak D call TRBD1 (5 bases). Germline V gives CDR1 SGHRS, CDR2 YFSETQ. With 0 bases removed from V and 4 bases from J, the gap between germline ends came to 8 bases. This CDR3 spans 14 amino acids. The CDR3 region is CASSLAGGNQPQHF. The CDR3 bases are TGCGCCAGCAGCTTGGCCGGGGGAAATCAGCCCCAGCATTTT. Full variable domain (outside the CDR3, taken from reference TRBV5-1 and TRBJ1-5): KAGVTQTPRYLIKTRGQQVTLSCSPISGHRSVSWYQQTPGQGLQFLFEYFSETQRNKGNFPGRFSGRQFSNSRSEMNVSTLELGDSALYLCASSLAGGNQPQHFGDGTRLSIL.

The chain carries TRBV4-1 and TRBJ2-7; D may be TRBD2 (5 bases). V was shortened by 0 bases and J by 4 bases, with 19 bases between the two germline ends. There are 17 residues in the CDR3. The germline gives CDR1 MGHRA, CDR2 YSYEKL. For the CDR3, the DNA is TGCGCCAGCAGCCAAGACGCGGTGGAGAGAGGGCGATACGAGCAGTACTTC. The encoded protein is CASSQDAVERGRYEQYF.

Comments on this clone: An end of the junction does not agree with germline; a read error may underlie this. The V gene is TRBV11-1, the J gene TRBJ1-6; D remains unclear. The CDR3 extends over 15 amino acids. Germline V gene data show CDR1 as SGHAT and CDR2 as FQDESV (reference sequence). The CDR3 here is CASNLREGIGSPLHF. CDR3 nucleotide sequence: TGTGCCAGCAACTTAAGGGAAGGGATCGGATCACCCCTCCACTTT.

The chain employs TRBV30 and TRBJ2-7, with D possibly TRBD1 on 5 matching bases. The CDR3 has 12 residues. Between the trimmed V and J ends, which lost 6 bases and 4 bases, there was a span of 13 bases. Germline V gene data show CDR1 as GTSNPN and CDR2 as SVGIG (reference sequence). The CDR3 DNA is TGTGCCTGCCGGCCAGGGATTTACGAGCAGTACTTC. This translates into CACRPGIYEQYF. The full variable domain, with the rest looked up from reference TRBV30 and TRBJ2-7, is SQTIHQWPATLVQPVGSPLSLECTVEGTSNPNLYWYRQAAGRGLQLLFYSVGIGQISSEVPQNLSASRPQDRQFILSSKKLLLSDSGFYLCACRPGIYEQYFGPGTRLTVT.

The chain carries TRBV5-6 and TRBJ2-7; D gene uncertain. This CDR3 region has 14 residues. Germline lookup yields CDR1 SGHDT and CDR2 YYEEEE. The germline V and J ends were trimmed by 2 bases and 0 bases, with 9 bases remaining between them. CDR3 sequence reads: CASSFHAVSYEQYF. Here the CDR3 DNA reads TGTGCCAGCAGCTTTCATGCGGTCTCCTACGAGCAGTACTTC. Supplemented by reference TRBV5-6 and TRBJ2-7, the full variable domain reads DAGVTQSPTHLIKTRGQQVTLRCSPKSGHDTVSWYQQALGQGPQFIFQYYEEEERQRGNFPDRFSGHQFPNYSSELNVNALLLGDSALYLCASSFHAVSYEQYFGPGTRLTVT.